These T cell receptor beta chains were read from a single sample in a study of T cell repertoires and HLA-DP antigens. Sequenced by immunoSEQ multiplex PCR; TCRdb stores in-frame clones only, minus some. The sample yields 3,000 to 4,000 clones, over 65% seen once. Sequenced input: CD137- CD4+ T cells from cultured PBMCs. The receptor set was obtained from a woman aged 18-35 years in good health and CMV-seronegative. The CDR3 runs from the conserved cysteine through the conserved F or W. The order of the fields is V gene, J gene, clone size, D gene, CDR3 DNA, CDR3 protein. D genes are given only for firm matches. Where a row states a size, it is once, few, many or the class of an expanded clone; other rows omit it.

v_gene: TRBV19; j_gene: TRBJ1-2; abundance: once; d_gene: TRBD1; CDR3nt: TGTGCCAGTAGCGCGCCGGGACAGGTCTATGGCTACACCTTC; CDR3aa: CASSAPGQVYGYTF
v_gene: TRBV19; j_gene: TRBJ2-7; abundance: NA; d_gene: TRBD1; CDR3nt: TGTGCCAGTAGTCCCGCCCTAGGACAGGGGATCTACGAGCAGTACTTC; CDR3aa: CASSPALGQGIYEQYF
v_gene: TRBV7-8; j_gene: TRBJ2-2; abundance: NA; d_gene: NA; CDR3nt: TGTGCCAGCAGCCTCCCCGGCCGGGACACCGGGGAGCTGTTTTTT; CDR3aa: CASSLPGRDTGELFF
v_gene: TRBV20-1; j_gene: TRBJ1-1; abundance: NA; d_gene: NA; CDR3nt: TGCAGTGCTAGTAGGTACACTGAAGCTTTCTTT; CDR3aa: CSASRYTEAFF
v_gene: TRBV6-4; j_gene: TRBJ1-1; abundance: NA; d_gene: NA; CDR3nt: TGTGCCAGACACCCGGAAGGTACCGCTGAAGCTTTCTTT; CDR3aa: CARHPEGTAEAFF
v_gene: TRBV4-1; j_gene: TRBJ1-5; abundance: NA; d_gene: NA; CDR3nt: TGCGCCAGCAGCCAAGATCGAGTGGGTATCGGCAGCTACAATCAGCCCCAGCATTTT; CDR3aa: CASSQDRVGIGSYNQPQHF
v_gene: TRBV7-3; j_gene: TRBJ1-2; abundance: NA; d_gene: NA; CDR3nt: TGTGCCAGCAGCTTAGTAGAAACGGGCTACACCTTC; CDR3aa: CASSLVETGYTF
v_gene: TRBV15; j_gene: TRBJ1-4; abundance: NA; d_gene: TRBD1; CDR3nt: TGTGCCACCAGCCCGGGGACAGGACAGGGTCTCGAAAAACTGTTTTTT; CDR3aa: CATSPGTGQGLEKLFF
v_gene: TRBV9; j_gene: TRBJ2-2; abundance: NA; d_gene: TRBD2; CDR3nt: TGTGCCAGCAACCGGAGGCCAGCGGGATACACCGGGGAGCTGTTTTTT; CDR3aa: CASNRRPAGYTGELFF
v_gene: TRBV18; j_gene: TRBJ1-2; abundance: NA; d_gene: NA; CDR3nt: TGTGCCAGCTCACCGGTACAGGGAGGGCTTAATGACTATGGCTACACCTTC; CDR3aa: CASSPVQGGLNDYGYTF
v_gene: TRBV5-6; j_gene: TRBJ1-4; abundance: NA; d_gene: NA; CDR3nt: TGTGCCAGCAGCTTCGGACTTACCTCAACTAATGAAAAACTGTTTTTT; CDR3aa: CASSFGLTSTNEKLFF
v_gene: TRBV5-4; j_gene: TRBJ2-6; abundance: once; d_gene: TRBD1; CDR3nt: TGTGCCAGCAAGCAGGGCTTCAGGGGGCGATCCTCTGGGGCCAACGTCCTGACTTTC; CDR3aa: CASKQGFRGRSSGANVLTF
v_gene: TRBV7-9; j_gene: TRBJ1-2; abundance: NA; d_gene: NA; CDR3nt: TGTGCCAGCAGCTTAGCGTCGGGGGTGGGTAGGAACTACACCTTC; CDR3aa: CASSLASGVGRNYTF
v_gene: TRBV7-2; j_gene: TRBJ1-5; abundance: medium-sized; d_gene: NA; CDR3nt: TGTGCCAGCAGCTTAGCAGCCAATCAGCCCCAGCATTTT; CDR3aa: CASSLAANQPQHF
v_gene: TRBV18; j_gene: TRBJ2-5; abundance: NA; d_gene: NA; CDR3nt: TGTGCCAGCTCACCAAGTGGACGGGGCCAAGAGACCCAGTACTTC; CDR3aa: CASSPSGRGQETQYF
v_gene: TRBV30; j_gene: TRBJ1-1; abundance: once; d_gene: NA; CDR3nt: TGTGCCTGGAGTGTGTTGTACGGGGAGAGAACTGAAGCTTTCTTT; CDR3aa: CAWSVLYGERTEAFF
v_gene: TRBV2; j_gene: TRBJ2-5; abundance: NA; d_gene: NA; CDR3nt: TGTGCCAGCTCTAAGGAGCAAGAGACCCAGTACTTC; CDR3aa: CASSKEQETQYF
v_gene: TRBV5-1; j_gene: TRBJ2-1; abundance: NA; d_gene: TRBD2; CDR3nt: TGCGCCAGCAGCTGGGTGCGGCTCGGCCTTAGCGGGAGGCTCGTCAGGGATGAGCAGTTCTTC; CDR3aa: CASSWVRLGLSGRLVRDEQFF
v_gene: TRBV5-1; j_gene: TRBJ1-2; abundance: few; d_gene: NA; CDR3nt: TGCGCCAGCAGCCCGAGAGGGGTCCATGGCTACACCTTC; CDR3aa: CASSPRGVHGYTF
v_gene: TRBV7-9; j_gene: TRBJ2-1; abundance: NA; d_gene: NA; CDR3nt: TGTGCCAGCAGCGAAACCGCTACAGGGATCAATGAGCAGTTCTTC; CDR3aa: CASSETATGINEQFF
v_gene: TRBV2; j_gene: TRBJ1-2; abundance: few; d_gene: NA; CDR3nt: TGTGCCAGCACCCTACGGGGGAACTATGGCTACACCTTC; CDR3aa: CASTLRGNYGYTF